This T cell receptor beta chain derives from a study of regulatory T cells in long-lasting Graves disease. Whole-study findings and limits: Under persistent disease, TRBV28, TRBJ1-2 and TRBJ2-5 were used preferentially. With some 2,800 shared public clonotypes, persistent patients exceeded new patients, who shared about a thousand.

Through Arm-PCR of CDR3 regions and iRepertoire HTBI primers, TCR beta libraries were built. Using its own MiXCR run on the multiplex PCR reads, TCRdb lists one record per CDR3 protein. The sample lists 400,000 to 500,000 distinct CDR3 sequences, 14% occurring once. Time point described: newly diagnosed GD, antithyroid drugs for less than 3 months. Scientists built the TCR library using RNA that was extracted from PBMCs. Patients with Graves' disease were diagnosed by American Thyroid Association guidelines. Concerning this clonotype: Antigen unknown.

Germline V gene data show CDR1 as MDHEN and CDR2 as SYDVKM. The CDR3 contains 15 residues. J lost 1 base, V lost 5 bases, and 4 bases had no gene match. This sample also belongs to another study, concerning T cells in Graves' hyperthyroidism and ophthalmopathy.

This specimen was peripheral blood mononuclear cells (PBMCs), taken at new diagnosis, from a patient treated with antithyroid drugs. The receptor was isolated from a woman in her 50s with Graves disease. The chain links TRBV28 to TRBJ1-1, with 10 bases aligning to TRBD1. CDR3 nucleotide sequence: TGTGCCAGCAGTCCCTGGACAGGGGGGAACACTGAAGCTTTCTTT. Translating it yields CASSPWTGGNTEAFF. The full variable domain, with the rest looked up from reference TRBV28 and TRBJ1-1, is DVKVTQSSRYLVKRTGEKVFLECVQDMDHENMFWYRQDPGLGLRLIYFSYDVKMKEKGDIPEGYSVSREKKERFSLILESASTNQTSMYLCASSPWTGGNTEAFFGQGTRLTVV.